A single sample gave rise to the 19 T cell receptor beta chains below, sequenced in a study of blood T cell repertoires in COVID-19. Profiled with immunoSEQ multiplex PCR; TCRdb holds only in-frame clones, not every one. The sample contains roughly 96,000 clones, about 80% of which appear only once. The sample comprised peripheral blood. The receptors originated from a man between 60 and 75 years old with acute or convalescent COVID-19.

This chain links TRBV6-5 with TRBJ1-1; D not certain. This CDR3 is 14 amino acids long. V was pared by 6 bases and J by 8 bases, with 19 bases between. CDR1 and CDR2 (germline): MNHEY, SVGAGI. The DNA of the CDR3 is TGTGCCAGCAGAAAAGCGGCGAACCCGCCCGAAGCTTTCTTT. It encodes CASRKAANPPEAFF.

This clone has only one observation. This chain uses TRBV5-4 with TRBJ2-3; 9 bases match TRBD2. This CDR3 comprises 17 residues. The V gene's germline CDR1 is SGHNT and CDR2 YYREEE (reference sequence). The junction had 11 bases not matched to a gene; V was cut back by 2 bases and J by 4 bases. DNA for the CDR3: TGTGCCAGCAGCTTCCCCCGCGGCGGGGGGGCCCCAGATACGCAGTATTTT. Amino acid sequence: CASSFPRGGGAPDTQYF.

The genes are TRBV10-3 and TRBJ1-2; D may be TRBD1 (6 bases). V shed 11 bases and J shed 6 bases, with 22 bases lying between them. From germline, CDR1 is ENHRY and CDR2 SYGVKD. The CDR3 is 14 residues long. The CDR3 protein is CAAEQGKGQHGYTF. The CDR3 region has the DNA TGTGCCGCCGAACAGGGTAAAGGGCAACATGGCTACACCTTC.

V usage is TRBV9 and J usage is TRBJ1-6; 8 bases agree with TRBD1. Germline CDR1 SGDLS, CDR2 YYNGEE. Trimming removed 3 bases from V and 8 bases from J; junction bases left unmatched: 4. CDR3 length: 14 residues. This CDR3 reads CASSGQGAHSPLHF. Here the CDR3 DNA reads TGTGCCAGCAGCGGTCAGGGGGCGCATTCACCCCTCCACTTT.

This chain connects TRBV10-1 to TRBJ2-5; D remains ambiguous. V shed 5 bases and J shed 2 bases, with 9 bases lying between them. Per germline, CDR1 WNHNN and CDR2 SYGVQD (reference sequence). This CDR3 comprises 13 residues. The CDR3: CASSLGRQETQYF. The CDR3 DNA follows: TGCGCCAGCAGTCTGGGCAGACAAGAGACCCAGTACTTC.

The chain employs TRBV29-1 and TRBJ1-1, with 7 bases aligning to TRBD1. The CDR3 length is 13 residues. Germline V gene lookup returns CDR1 SQVTM and CDR2 ANQGSEA. The trim removed 7 bases at V and 0 bases at J, leaving 5 bases unmatched. The CDR3 sequence is CSAPGQMNTEAFF. The CDR3 nucleotides are TGCAGCGCACCGGGACAGATGAACACTGAAGCTTTCTTT. The whole variable domain, filled in from reference TRBV29-1 and TRBJ1-1, reads SAVISQKPSRDICQRGTSLTIQCQVDSQVTMMFWYRQQPGQSLTLIATANQGSEATYESGFVIDKFPISRPNLTFSTLTVSNMSPEDSSIYLCSAPGQMNTEAFFGQGTRLTVV.

The rearrangement joins TRBV6-5 to TRBJ1-4, with D possibly TRBD1 on 5 matching bases. Germline lookup yields CDR1 MNHEY and CDR2 SVGAGI. This CDR3 contains 13 residues. Trimming removed 11 bases at V and 3 bases at J, with 13 bases between. The chain's CDR3 is CAVGGVSNEKLFF. As DNA, the CDR3 is TGTGCCGTGGGAGGGGTCTCTAATGAAAAACTGTTTTTT.

V usage is TRBV6-2 or TRBV6-3 and J usage is TRBJ2-3; 9 nucleotides line up with TRBD2. The CDR3 has 16 amino acids. Germline CDR1 and CDR2: MNHEY and SVGEGT. V lost 5 bases, J lost 0 bases, and 6 bases stayed unmatched. CDR3 sequence reads: CASSSGLAKSTDTQYF. The CDR3 region has the DNA TGTGCCAGCAGTAGCGGACTAGCGAAGAGCACAGATACGCAGTATTTT.

The chain recombines TRBV20-1 with TRBJ2-1; 7 bases fit TRBD2. The V segment lost 6 bases and the J segment 10 bases; nucleotides outside the gene matches: 6. CDR1 DFQATT and CDR2 SNEGSKA come from the germline V gene (reference sequence). The CDR3 has 11 residues. Here the CDR3 DNA reads TGCAGTGCCTATCAAGCGGGAGAGCAGTTCTTC. Protein: CSAYQAGEQFF.

The chain joins TRBV11-2 to TRBJ1-2; D may be TRBD1 (6 bases). Trimming took 1 base from V and 8 from J, leaving 11 bases between them. CDR3 size: 13 residues. The germline V gene encodes CDR1 SGHAT and CDR2 FQNNGV. The CDR3 reads CASSLGGGRGYTF. CDR3 bases: TGTGCCAGCAGCTTAGGCGGGGGCCGGGGCTACACCTTC.

J is TRBJ1-2 and V is TRBV7-9; D unclear. The V and J ends lost 5 bases and 2 bases respectively, with 9 bases between them. The germline gives CDR1 SEHNR, CDR2 FQNEAQ (reference sequence). The CDR3 extends over 13 amino acids. CDR3: CASSRTENYGYTF. The CDR3 DNA sequence: TGTGCCAGCAGCCGTACAGAAAACTATGGCTACACCTTC.

The chain combines TRBV3-1 (or the pseudogene TRBV3-2) with TRBJ2-3; 7 nucleotides line up with TRBD2. The germline gives CDR1 LGHDT, CDR2 YNNKEL (reference sequence). This CDR3 is 14 amino acids long. The V and J ends lost 2 bases and 4 bases, in that order; junction bases with no gene match: 3. This CDR3 is CASSQNLAADTQYF. The DNA of the CDR3 is TGTGCCAGCAGCCAAAACCTAGCGGCAGATACGCAGTATTTT.

The J gene is TRBJ2-1, the V gene TRBV4-1; TRBD2 agrees at 8 bases. This CDR3 is 17 amino acids long. Per the germline V gene, CDR1 is MGHRA and CDR2 is YSYEKL. Trimming took 0 bases from V and 7 from J; bases not matched to a gene: 11. The CDR3 loop is CASSQDGISGKNNEQFF. DNA of the CDR3: TGCGCCAGCAGCCAAGACGGTATTAGCGGGAAAAATAATGAGCAGTTCTTC.

V usage is TRBV19 and J usage is TRBJ2-7; 9 bases line up with TRBD1. V shed 5 bases, J shed 1 base, and the junction held 6 bases outside the gene matches. CDR3 length: 15 residues. Germline assignment: CDR1 LNHDA and CDR2 SQIVND (reference sequence). CDR3 residues: CASSPKGTGSYEQYF. DNA of the CDR3: TGTGCCAGTAGTCCAAAAGGGACAGGGTCCTACGAGCAGTACTTC.

The chain links TRBV5-1 to TRBJ2-1; 8 nucleotides agree with TRBD1. The CDR3 totals 15 residues. Germline V CDR1 and CDR2: SGHRS, YFSETQ. Trimming took 4 bases from V and 4 from J; bases not matched to a gene: 7. CDR3 nucleotides: TGCGCCAGCAGCGGGACAGGATTCCTTTACAATGAGCAGTTCTTC. The encoded protein is CASSGTGFLYNEQFF.

The chain is built from TRBV3-1 (or the pseudogene TRBV3-2) and TRBJ2-2; D is unresolved. Trimming removed 1 base at V and 0 bases at J, with 6 bases between. The V gene's germline CDR1 is LGHDT and CDR2 YNNKEL (reference sequence). CDR3 length equals 15 residues. The CDR3 DNA sequence: TGTGCCAGCAGCCAAGGAGGTACGAACACCGGGGAGCTGTTTTTT. This encodes CASSQGGTNTGELFF.

The chain has TRBV7-2 and TRBJ2-1; D perhaps matches TRBD1 (7 bases). CDR3 length: 15 residues. Germline CDR1 and CDR2: SGHTA and FQGNSA. With 5 bases removed from V and 1 base from J, the gap between germline ends came to 12 bases. CDR3 nucleotides: TGTGCCAGCAGCCCTCAGGGGGGATCCTACAATGAGCAGTTCTTC. Residues: CASSPQGGSYNEQFF. The full variable domain, in which reference TRBV7-2 and TRBJ2-1 provide the parts outside the CDR3, is GAGVSQSPSNKVTEKGKDVELRCDPISGHTALYWYRQSLGQGLEFLIYFQGNSAPDKSGLPSDRFSAERTGGSVSTLTIQRTQQEDSAVYLCASSPQGGSYNEQFFGPGTRLTVL.

V is TRBV10-3 and J is TRBJ1-1; 7 nucleotides match TRBD1. With 6 bases clipped from V and 1 base from J, the junction kept 8 bases outside the gene matches. Germline CDR1 ENHRY, CDR2 SYGVKD. The CDR3 runs to 15 residues. The chain's CDR3 is CAIREPGQTNTEAFF. In DNA form, the CDR3 reads TGTGCCATCAGAGAACCGGGACAGACGAACACTGAAGCTTTCTTT.

This clone appeared a single time. The gene calls are TRBV7-8 and TRBJ2-5; 7 nucleotides align to TRBD2. Trimming cost V 5 bases and J 9 bases; bases outside gene matches: 3. This CDR3 has 11 amino acids. The germline CDR1 and CDR2 sequences are SGHVS and FQNEAQ. CDR3 region: CASSPGGAQYF. CDR3 sequence (DNA): TGTGCCAGCAGCCCTGGGGGGGCCCAGTACTTC.